This T cell receptor (beta chain) comes out of a study of post-analysis software for immune sequencing data. Overall study: Recorded disease courses covered relapsing-remitting, secondary progressive and progressive-relapsing multiple sclerosis. Some patients had no subtype annotation. General study points: Strong co-clustering by F measure linked samples that shared a preparation batch. Significantly lower normalized Chao1 diversity was seen in multiple sclerosis patients than in controls.

About this clonotype: Its antigen is as yet unknown.

Unique molecular identifiers featured in each of the TCR beta cDNA libraries. About 500,000 cDNA molecules were obtained per 1 to 10 million input T cells. TCRdb independently ran MiXCR on the PCR reads; one entry per CDR3 protein. The table includes hundreds of thousands of distinct CDR3 sequences, around 40% detected once. The clonotype was recovered from a girl between 10 and 17 years old with multiple sclerosis. Sequencing was carried out using blood.

CDR3 DNA: TGTGCCAGCAGTTCGGGGTTGGCAGGCTACACCTTC. Protein: CASSSGLAGYTF. The rearrangement joins TRBV12-3 or TRBV12-4 to TRBJ1-2; D remains ambiguous. The germline V and J ends were trimmed by 4 bases and 8 bases, with 11 bases remaining between them. The CDR3 has 12 residues.